This T cell receptor beta chain was recovered during a study of CD8 T cells in Susac syndrome. TCR beta from blood CD8+ and CD4+ T cells was sequenced. The CD8+ and CD4+ T cells were negatively isolated, with the TEMRA cells enriched by FACS. The study, taken as a whole, reports: It was acknowledged in the study that the number of individuals who were included in its TCR sequencing and HLA analysis was relatively small.

Note on this clonotype: Its antigen remains unidentified.

Random-hexamer reverse transcription was applied to about 0.5 to 1 ug RNA. TCRdb called the immunoSEQ multiplex PCR reads again in MiXCR, with one record for every CDR3 protein. The table records approximately 200,000 distinct CDR3 sequences, 90% to 95% of them present only once. Trimming pared 6 bases from V and 4 bases from J, leaving 10 bases between. From germline, CDR1 is SQVTM and CDR2 ANQGSEA. The CDR3 spans 13 residues. The specimen was CD4+ T cells from PBMCs. This rearrangement joins TRBV29-1 to TRBJ2-6; no reliable D call. This TCR came from a human donor with multiple sclerosis. The CDR3 region is CSVPVPGANVLTF. In DNA form, the CDR3 reads TGCAGCGTGCCCGTCCCCGGGGCCAACGTCCTGACTTTC.